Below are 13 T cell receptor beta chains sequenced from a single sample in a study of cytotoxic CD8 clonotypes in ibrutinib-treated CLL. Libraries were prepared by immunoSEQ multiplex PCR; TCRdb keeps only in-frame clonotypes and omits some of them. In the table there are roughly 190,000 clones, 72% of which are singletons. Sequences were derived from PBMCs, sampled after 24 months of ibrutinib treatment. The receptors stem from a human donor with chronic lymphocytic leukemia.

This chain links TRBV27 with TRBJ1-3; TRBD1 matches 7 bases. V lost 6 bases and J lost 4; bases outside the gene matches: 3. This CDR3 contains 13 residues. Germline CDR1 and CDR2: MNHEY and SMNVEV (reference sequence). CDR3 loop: CASRRDRGNTIYF. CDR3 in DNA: TGTGCCAGCAGGAGGGACAGAGGAAACACCATATATTTT.

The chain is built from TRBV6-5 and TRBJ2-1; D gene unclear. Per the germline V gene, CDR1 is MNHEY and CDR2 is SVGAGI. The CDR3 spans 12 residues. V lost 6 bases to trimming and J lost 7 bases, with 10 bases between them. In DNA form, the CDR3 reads TGTGCCAGCAGCCCCACGACTAATGAGCAGTTCTTC. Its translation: CASSPTTNEQFF.

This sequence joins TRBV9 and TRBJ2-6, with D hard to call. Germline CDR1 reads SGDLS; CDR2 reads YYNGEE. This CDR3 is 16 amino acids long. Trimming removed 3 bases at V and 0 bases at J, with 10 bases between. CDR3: CASSAPIFSGANVLTF. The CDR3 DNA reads TGTGCCAGCAGCGCGCCTATCTTCTCTGGGGCCAACGTCCTGACTTTC.

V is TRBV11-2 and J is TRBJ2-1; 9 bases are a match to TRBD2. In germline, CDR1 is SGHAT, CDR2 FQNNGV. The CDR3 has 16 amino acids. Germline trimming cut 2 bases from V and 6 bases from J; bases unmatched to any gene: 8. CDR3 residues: CASSLTGTSRSNEQFF. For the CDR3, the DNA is TGTGCCAGCAGCTTAACCGGGACTAGCAGGAGCAATGAGCAGTTCTTC.

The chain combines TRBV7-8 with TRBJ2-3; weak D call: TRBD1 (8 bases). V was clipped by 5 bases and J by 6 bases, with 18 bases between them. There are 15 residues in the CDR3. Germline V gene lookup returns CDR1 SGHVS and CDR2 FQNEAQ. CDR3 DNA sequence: TGTGCCAGCAGCCTTTGGACAGGGAGGGTGGATACGCAGTATTTT. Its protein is CASSLWTGRVDTQYF. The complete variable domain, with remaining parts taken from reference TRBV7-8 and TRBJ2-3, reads GAGVSQSPRYKVAKRGQDVALRCDPISGHVSLFWYQQALGQGPEFLTYFQNEAQLDKSGLPSDRFFAERPEGSVSTLKIQRTQQEDSAVYLCASSLWTGRVDTQYFGPGTRLTVL.

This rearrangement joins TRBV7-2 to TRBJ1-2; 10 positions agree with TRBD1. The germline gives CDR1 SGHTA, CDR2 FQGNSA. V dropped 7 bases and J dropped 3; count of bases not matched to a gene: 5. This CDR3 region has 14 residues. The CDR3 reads CASNTDRGHYGYTF. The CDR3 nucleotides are TGTGCCAGCAACACAGACAGGGGGCACTATGGCTACACCTTC.

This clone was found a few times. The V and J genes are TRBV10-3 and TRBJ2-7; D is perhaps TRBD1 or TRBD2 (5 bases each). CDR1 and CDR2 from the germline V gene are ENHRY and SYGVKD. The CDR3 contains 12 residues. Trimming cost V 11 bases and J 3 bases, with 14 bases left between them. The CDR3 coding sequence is TGTGCCCACCGTCCTGGGGGCTACGAGCAGTACTTC. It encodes CAHRPGGYEQYF.

CDR3 DNA sequence: TGCGCCAGCAGCCTTGGGGTAGCTGCCAACACCGGGGAGCTGTTTTTT. This gives the protein CASSLGVAANTGELFF. The chain employs TRBV4-1 and TRBJ2-2; D is uncertain. The germline gives CDR1 MGHRA, CDR2 YSYEKL. V lost 4 bases, J lost 2 bases, and 14 bases lay in between. The CDR3 runs to 16 residues.

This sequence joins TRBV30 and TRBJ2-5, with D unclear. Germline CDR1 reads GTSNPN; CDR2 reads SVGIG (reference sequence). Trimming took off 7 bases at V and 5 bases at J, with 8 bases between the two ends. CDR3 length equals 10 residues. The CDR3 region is CASLGETQYF. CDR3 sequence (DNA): TGTGCCTCCCTTGGGGAGACCCAGTACTTC.

The CDR3 sequence is CSASLGETQYF. The CDR3 DNA sequence: TGCAGTGCTAGTCTCGGAGAGACCCAGTACTTC. The chain recombines TRBV20-1 with TRBJ2-5; no reliable D call. V was trimmed by 3 bases and J by 4 bases, leaving 6 bases between them. The CDR3 length is 11 residues. Germline CDR1 and CDR2: DFQATT and SNEGSKA (reference sequence).

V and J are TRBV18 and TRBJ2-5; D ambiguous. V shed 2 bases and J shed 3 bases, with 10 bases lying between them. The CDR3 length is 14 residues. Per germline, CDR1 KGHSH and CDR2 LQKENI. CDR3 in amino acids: CASSPNAQKETQYF. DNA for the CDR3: TGTGCCAGCTCACCAAATGCACAGAAAGAGACCCAGTACTTC.

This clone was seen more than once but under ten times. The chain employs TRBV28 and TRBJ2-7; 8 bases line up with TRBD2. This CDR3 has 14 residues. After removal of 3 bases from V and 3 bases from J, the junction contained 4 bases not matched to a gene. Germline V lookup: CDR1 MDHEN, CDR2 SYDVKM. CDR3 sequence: CASSFGGRIYEQYF. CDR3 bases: TGTGCCAGCAGTTTTGGCGGGAGGATCTACGAGCAGTACTTC.

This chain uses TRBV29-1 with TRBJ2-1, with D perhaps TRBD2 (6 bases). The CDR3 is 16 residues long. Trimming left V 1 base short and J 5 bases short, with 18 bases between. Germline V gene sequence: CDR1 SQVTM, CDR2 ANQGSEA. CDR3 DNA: TGCAGCGTTGAAGGGATGCGTGGGAGGTCTAACAATGAGCAGTTCTTC. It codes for CSVEGMRGRSNNEQFF.